This T cell receptor (beta chain) originates from a study of blood T cell repertoires in COVID-19. Study processing details: Nucleated cell number was recorded as an estimate derived from reference gene primer amplification. Generated by immunoSEQ multiplex PCR, the TCRdb table keeps only in-frame clones and is missing some. V, J and clone size are those of that table, while D and trimming were read from the DNA. This table holds about 330,000 clones, more than 85% found once. Those enrolled, adults aged roughly 18 to 95 years, came from around 24 US areas. Cohort placement rested on clinical history that participants reported themselves. Sample: PBMCs or T cells enriched from blood (not recorded which). The sequence came from a woman in her thirties who had recovered from COVID-19.

As DNA, the CDR3 is TGTGCCAGCAGCCAGGCCGACAGAATGAACACTGAAGCTTTCTTT. It codes for CASSQADRMNTEAFF. The chain has TRBV4-2 and TRBJ1-1, with D perhaps matching TRBD1 (5 bases). The CDR3 has 15 amino acids. Looked up from germline, CDR1 is LGHNA and CDR2 is YNFKEQ. Between the trimmed V and J ends, which lost 3 bases and 0 bases, there was a span of 11 bases.